This TCR beta chain was retrieved from a study of cytomegalovirus exposure and HLA in healthy donors. The study ran its PCR with 60 Vbeta and 13 Jbeta primers. Clones were sequenced by immunoSEQ multiplex PCR, and TCRdb holds only the in-frame ones, with some missing. This table holds more than 150,000 clones, about 85% found once. Overall study findings and caveats: TCR beta sequences reportedly predicted most subjects' HLA-A and HLA-B alleles accurately. Rarity marked most TCR sequences, yet some public TCRs occurred in many donors.

Points on this clone: Its specificity is unknown.

Trimming stripped 6 bases from V and 5 bases from J, with 13 bases between. This CDR3 has 14 residues. Germline values: CDR1 MNHEY, CDR2 SVGAGI. This TCR was sampled from a girl aged 5 to 17 in good health and CMV-seropositive. Sequencing was performed on PBMCs. V is TRBV6-5 and J is TRBJ2-2; TRBD2 is a possible D gene (6 bases). The DNA of the CDR3 is TGTGCCAGCAGGCGGGGCCCCACGACCGGGGAGCTGTTTTTT. Translating it yields CASRRGPTTGELFF.